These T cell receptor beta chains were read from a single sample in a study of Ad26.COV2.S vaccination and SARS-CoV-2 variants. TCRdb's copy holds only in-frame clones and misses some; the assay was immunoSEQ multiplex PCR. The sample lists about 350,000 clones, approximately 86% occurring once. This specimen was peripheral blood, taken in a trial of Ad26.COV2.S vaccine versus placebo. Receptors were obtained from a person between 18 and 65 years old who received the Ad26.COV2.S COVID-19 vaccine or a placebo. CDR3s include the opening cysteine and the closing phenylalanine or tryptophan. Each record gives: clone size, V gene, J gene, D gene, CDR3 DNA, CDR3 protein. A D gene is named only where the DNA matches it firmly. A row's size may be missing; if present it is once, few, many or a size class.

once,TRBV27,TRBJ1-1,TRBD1,TGTGCCAGCAGTTTTACCGGGACAGGCCTCACTGAAGCTTTCTTT,CASSFTGTGLTEAFF
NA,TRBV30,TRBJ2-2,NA,TGTGCCTGGAGTGTACGCGGGACCGCGGCCGGGGAGCTGTTTTTT,CAWSVRGTAAGELFF
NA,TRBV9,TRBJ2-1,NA,TGTGCCAGCAGCGTAGGCCCACCGAACAGGGTAATTGAAAATGAGCAGTTCTTC,CASSVGPPNRVIENEQFF
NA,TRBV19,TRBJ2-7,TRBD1,TGTGCCAGTAGTTTCCCGCGACCCGGGACAGGGTCCTACGAGCAGTACTTC,CASSFPRPGTGSYEQYF
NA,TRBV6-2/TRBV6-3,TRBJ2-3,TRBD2,TGTGCCAGCAGCCTCGGGACTAGCGGCGCAGATACGCAGTATTTT,CASSLGTSGADTQYF
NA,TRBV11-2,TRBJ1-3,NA,TGTGCCGTAGCAATAGCCAACACCATATATTTT,CAVAIANTIYF
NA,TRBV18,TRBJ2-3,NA,TGTGCCAGCTCACCACCGCGGTCCGGGGCTAGCACAGATACGCAGTATTTT,CASSPPRSGASTDTQYF
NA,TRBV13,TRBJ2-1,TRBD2,TGTGCCAGCAGATCCTCCGGGACTAGGGTTGGTGAGCAGTTCTTC,CASRSSGTRVGEQFF
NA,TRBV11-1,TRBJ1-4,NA,TGTGCCAGCAGCCGGGTTGGGGGTCAAGGAGAAAAACTGTTTTTT,CASSRVGGQGEKLFF
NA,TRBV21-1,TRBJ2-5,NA,TGTGCCAGCAGCAAAGTAAAGGGAGAGACCCAGTACTTC,CASSKVKGETQYF
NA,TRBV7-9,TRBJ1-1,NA,TGTGCCAGCAGCTTGGATTTGACAGGCACTGAAGCTTTCTTT,CASSLDLTGTEAFF
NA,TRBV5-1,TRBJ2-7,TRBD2,TGCGCCAGCAGCCTCCTAGCGGGGAATTCCTACGAGCAGTACTTC,CASSLLAGNSYEQYF
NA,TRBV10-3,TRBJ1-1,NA,TGTGCCATCAGTGAAAGGGGCTTAGGCACTGAAGCTTTCTTT,CAISERGLGTEAFF
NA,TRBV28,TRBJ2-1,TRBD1,TGTGCCAGCAGGGCCGGGACAGGGCCCTACAATGAGCAGTTCTTC,CASRAGTGPYNEQFF
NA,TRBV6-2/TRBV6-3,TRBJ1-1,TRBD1,TGTGCCAGCAGTTACTCGCACGAACAGGGGATTGAAGCTTTCTTT,CASSYSHEQGIEAFF
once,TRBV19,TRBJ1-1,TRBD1,TGTGCCAGTAGTACTTATGGAGAGGGGGCGACTGAAGCTTTCTTT,CASSTYGEGATEAFF
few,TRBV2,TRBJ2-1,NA,TGTGCCAGCAGTGAATCTGGACCGGGCGATGAGCAGTTCTTC,CASSESGPGDEQFF
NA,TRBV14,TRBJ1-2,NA,TGTGCCAGCAGCCAAGAGATACAGGTTCCCCTAGGCTACACCTTC,CASSQEIQVPLGYTF
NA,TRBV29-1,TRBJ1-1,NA,TGCAGCGTTGAAGATCGTGGCAGAACGAACACTGAAGCTTTCTTT,CSVEDRGRTNTEAFF
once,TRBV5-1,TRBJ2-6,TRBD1,TGCGCCAGCAAAATGGGAGGGACAGGGGTGTCCGGGGCCAACGTCCTGACTTTC,CASKMGGTGVSGANVLTF
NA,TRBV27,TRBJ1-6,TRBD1,TGTGCCAGCAGCGTCGCCTATGAGGGGACAGGGAATTCACCCCTCCACTTT,CASSVAYEGTGNSPLHF
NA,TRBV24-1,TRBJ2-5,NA,TGTGCCACCAGTGATTGGCCGGCCCAAGAGACCCAGTACTTC,CATSDWPAQETQYF
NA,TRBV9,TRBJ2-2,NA,TGTGCCAGCAGCGTAGTGGCGAACACCGGGGAGCTGTTTTTT,CASSVVANTGELFF